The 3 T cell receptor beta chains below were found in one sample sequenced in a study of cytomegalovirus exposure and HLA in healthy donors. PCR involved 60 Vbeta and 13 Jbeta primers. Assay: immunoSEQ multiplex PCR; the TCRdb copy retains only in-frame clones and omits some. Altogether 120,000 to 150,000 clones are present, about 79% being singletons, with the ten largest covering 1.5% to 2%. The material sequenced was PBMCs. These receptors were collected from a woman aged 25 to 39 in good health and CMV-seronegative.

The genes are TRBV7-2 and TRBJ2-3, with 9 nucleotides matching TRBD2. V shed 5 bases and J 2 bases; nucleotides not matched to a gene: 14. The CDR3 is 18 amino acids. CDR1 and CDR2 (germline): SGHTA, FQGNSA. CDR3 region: CASSSPSGGGAPTDTQYF. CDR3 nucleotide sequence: TGTGCCAGCAGCAGCCCGAGCGGCGGGGGGGCTCCCACAGATACGCAGTATTTT.

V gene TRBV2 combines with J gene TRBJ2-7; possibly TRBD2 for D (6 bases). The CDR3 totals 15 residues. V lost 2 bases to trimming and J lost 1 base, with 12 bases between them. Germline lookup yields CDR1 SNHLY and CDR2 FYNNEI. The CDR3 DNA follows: TGTGCCAGCAGTGAATCCCGGGGGTCGTCCTACGAGCAGTACTTC. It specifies CASSESRGSSYEQYF.

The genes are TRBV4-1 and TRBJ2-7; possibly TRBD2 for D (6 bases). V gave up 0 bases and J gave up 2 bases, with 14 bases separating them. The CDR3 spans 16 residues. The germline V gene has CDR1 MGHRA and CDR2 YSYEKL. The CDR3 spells CASSQEGPWEAYEQYF. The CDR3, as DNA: TGCGCCAGCAGCCAAGAGGGACCTTGGGAGGCCTACGAGCAGTACTTC.